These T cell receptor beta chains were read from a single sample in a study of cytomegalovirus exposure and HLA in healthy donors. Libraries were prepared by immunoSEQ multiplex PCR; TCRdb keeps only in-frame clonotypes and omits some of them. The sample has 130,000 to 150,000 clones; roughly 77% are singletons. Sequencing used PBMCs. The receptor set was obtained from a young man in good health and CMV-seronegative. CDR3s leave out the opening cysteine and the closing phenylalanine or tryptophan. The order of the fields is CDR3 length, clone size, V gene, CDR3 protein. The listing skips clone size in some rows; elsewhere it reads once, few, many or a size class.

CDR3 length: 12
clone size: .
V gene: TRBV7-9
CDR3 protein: ASSRLGTPTSYT

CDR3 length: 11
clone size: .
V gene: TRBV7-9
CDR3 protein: ASTWRQQETQY

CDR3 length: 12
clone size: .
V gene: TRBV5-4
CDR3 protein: ASSFRTEPYEQY

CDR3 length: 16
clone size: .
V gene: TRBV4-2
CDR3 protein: ASSIQSRLAGKINEQF

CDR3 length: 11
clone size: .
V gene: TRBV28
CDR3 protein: ASSLESSQPQH

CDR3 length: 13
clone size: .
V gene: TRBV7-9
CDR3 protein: ASSLQYPGTDTQY

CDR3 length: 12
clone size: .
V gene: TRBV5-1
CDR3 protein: ASSLDRGREKLF

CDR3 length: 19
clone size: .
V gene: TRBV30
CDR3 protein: AWSEGQRLAGGRSGANVLT

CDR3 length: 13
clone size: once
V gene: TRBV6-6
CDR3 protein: ASSGKADSNQPQH

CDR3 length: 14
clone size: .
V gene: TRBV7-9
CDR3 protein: ASSPPPVAGADTQY

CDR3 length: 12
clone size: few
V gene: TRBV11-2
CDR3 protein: ASSGQGYRTEAF

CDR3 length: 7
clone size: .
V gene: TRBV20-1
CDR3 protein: SAYLGAF

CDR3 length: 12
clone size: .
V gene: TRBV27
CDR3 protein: ASSSFMDSYGYT